This T cell receptor beta chain was obtained from a study of blood T cell repertoires in COVID-19. Turning to the study itself: Acute and convalescent COVID-19 samples came from the United States, Italy and Spain. Sample material is recorded as cDNA or gDNA derived from T cells, B-cell-depleted T cells, or PBMCs.

The germline gives CDR1 MNHEY, CDR2 SVGAGI. The V end lost 5 bases, the J end lost 1 base, and 12 bases lay between the germline ends. The CDR3 has 14 amino acids. Original methodology: Amplification from reference gene primers served as the basis for estimated nucleated cell counts. Here immunoSEQ multiplex PCR was the method, and the copy in TCRdb shows in-frame clones only, minus some. D and trimming were read from the DNA, whereas the V and J calls and clone size are those reported in that table. The sample yields around 200,000 clones, about 90% seen once. This clonotype was obtained from a middle-aged man with active or convalescent COVID-19. The specimen was peripheral blood. This chain connects TRBV6-5 to TRBJ2-7, with D perhaps matching TRBD2 (5 bases). The CDR3 here is CASSRVGGSYEQYF. In nucleotides, the CDR3 is TGTGCCAGCAGTCGGGTCGGAGGATCCTACGAGCAGTACTTC.